The rows below give T cell receptor beta chains drawn from one sample of a study of technical replicates of blood from a few donors. TCRdb's table, derived via immunoSEQ multiplex PCR, lists solely in-frame clones and lacks some. The repertoire consists of approximately 87,000 clones, with 75% to 95% occurring once and the leading ten covering roughly 0.37%. Sequencing used T cells isolated from PBMCs. Receptors were obtained from a human donor in good health. Some clones in this sample may be carry-over from other donors' samples. The CDR3 runs from the conserved cysteine through the conserved F or W. The D gene is left open where the match is weak. Size is omitted from some rows. Given values are once, few, many or a class for expanded clones.

V: TRBV6-6; size: -; D: -; J: TRBJ1-1; CDR3: CASSYGGAGTEAFF; DNA: TGTGCCAGCAGTTACGGTGGGGCCGGCACTGAAGCTTTCTTT
V: TRBV20-1; size: -; D: -; J: TRBJ2-7; CDR3: CSARSGYEQYF; DNA: TGCAGTGCTAGAAGCGGCTACGAGCAGTACTTC
V: TRBV5-1; size: -; D: TRBD2; J: TRBJ2-1; CDR3: CASSEITSGRDEQFF; DNA: TGCGCCAGCAGCGAAATTACTAGCGGGAGGGATGAGCAGTTCTTC
V: TRBV7-2; size: -; D: -; J: TRBJ2-7; CDR3: CASSLPDFEPFSYEQYF; DNA: TGTGCCAGCAGCTTACCCGACTTTGAGCCGTTTTCCTACGAGCAGTACTTC
V: TRBV6-5; size: -; D: TRBD1; J: TRBJ1-5; CDR3: CASRGRGHLQPQHF; DNA: TGTGCCAGCAGGGGCAGGGGGCATCTCCAGCCCCAGCATTTT
V: TRBV9; size: -; D: -; J: TRBJ1-2; CDR3: CASSPQAAYGYTF; DNA: TGTGCCAGCAGCCCCCAAGCCGCCTATGGCTACACCTTC
V: TRBV14; size: -; D: TRBD1; J: TRBJ1-2; CDR3: CASSQDGTGVYGYTF; DNA: TGTGCCAGCAGCCAAGATGGGACAGGGGTCTATGGCTACACCTTC
V: TRBV6-1; size: -; D: -; J: TRBJ1-4; CDR3: CASSIHPTNEKLFF; DNA: TGTGCCAGCAGTATACACCCAACTAATGAAAAACTGTTTTTT
V: TRBV27; size: -; D: -; J: TRBJ2-1; CDR3: CASGANPYNEQFF; DNA: TGTGCCAGTGGGGCGAACCCCTACAATGAGCAGTTCTTC
V: TRBV7-6; size: -; D: -; J: TRBJ1-1; CDR3: CASSSSSVGQQAEAFF; DNA: TGTGCCAGCAGCTCTAGCTCCGTAGGACAGCAAGCTGAAGCTTTCTTT
V: TRBV28; size: few; D: TRBD2; J: TRBJ2-5; CDR3: CASTAGREGGETQYF; DNA: TGTGCCAGCACCGCAGGGCGGGAGGGGGGGGAGACCCAGTACTTC
V: TRBV10-3; size: -; D: -; J: TRBJ2-3; CDR3: CAINHRESDTQYF; DNA: TGTGCCATCAACCACAGGGAATCGGATACGCAGTATTTT
V: TRBV2; size: -; D: -; J: TRBJ1-5; CDR3: CASSEGQDLIQPQHF; DNA: TGTGCCAGCAGTGAAGGGCAGGATTTAATTCAGCCCCAGCATTTT
V: TRBV5-1; size: -; D: TRBD2; J: TRBJ2-3; CDR3: CASSFGSGSTDTQYF; DNA: TGCGCCAGCAGCTTCGGTAGCGGGAGCACAGATACGCAGTATTTT
V: TRBV20-1; size: -; D: -; J: TRBJ2-7; CDR3: CSVQSYEQYF; DNA: TGCAGTGTTCAGTCCTACGAGCAGTACTTC
V: TRBV7-9; size: -; D: -; J: TRBJ2-2; CDR3: CASGADTGELFF; DNA: TGTGCCAGCGGAGCGGACACCGGGGAGCTGTTTTTT
V: TRBV29-1; size: -; D: -; J: TRBJ2-3; CDR3: CSVSGGDGHTDTQYF; DNA: TGCAGCGTTTCCGGAGGAGATGGGCACACAGATACGCAGTATTTT
V: TRBV27; size: -; D: -; J: TRBJ1-4; CDR3: CASSLSQFYEKLFF; DNA: TGTGCCAGCAGTTTATCTCAGTTTTATGAAAAACTGTTTTTT
V: TRBV5-5; size: -; D: -; J: TRBJ1-4; CDR3: CASSLAGRVIEKLFF; DNA: TGTGCCAGCAGCTTGGCGGGCAGGGTAATTGAAAAACTGTTTTTT
V: TRBV5-1; size: -; D: -; J: TRBJ2-1; CDR3: CASSLGGGYNEQFF; DNA: TGCGCCAGCAGCTTGGGGGGAGGATACAATGAGCAGTTCTTC
V: TRBV19; size: -; D: TRBD2; J: TRBJ2-3; CDR3: CASALPGGMDTQYF; DNA: TGTGCCAGCGCCCTTCCGGGAGGAATGGATACGCAGTATTTT
V: TRBV30; size: -; D: -; J: TRBJ2-7; CDR3: CAGNADWSYEQYF; DNA: TGTGCCGGGAACGCAGACTGGTCCTACGAGCAGTACTTC
V: TRBV30; size: -; D: -; J: TRBJ2-1; CDR3: CAWSPLLGSLFAGEQFF; DNA: TGTGCCTGGAGTCCTCTCTTAGGAAGCTTGTTTGCAGGAGAGCAGTTCTTC
V: TRBV29-1; size: -; D: TRBD2; J: TRBJ2-7; CDR3: CSVVGLTGYEQYF; DNA: TGCAGCGTGGTGGGACTAACCGGGTACGAGCAGTACTTC
V: TRBV5-4; size: -; D: -; J: TRBJ2-5; CDR3: CASSPPGDGETQYF; DNA: TGTGCCAGCAGCCCACCGGGAGATGGAGAGACCCAGTACTTC
V: TRBV5-6; size: -; D: TRBD2; J: TRBJ2-1; CDR3: CASTSWGGSYNEQFF; DNA: TGTGCCAGCACCAGTTGGGGGGGGTCCTACAATGAGCAGTTCTTC
V: TRBV27; size: once; D: TRBD2; J: TRBJ2-7; CDR3: CASSFGGALNEQYF; DNA: TGTGCCAGCAGTTTCGGGGGGGCCTTGAACGAGCAGTACTTC
V: TRBV20-1; size: once; D: -; J: TRBJ2-1; CDR3: CSAKMSEQFF; DNA: TGCAGTGCTAAAATGAGTGAGCAGTTCTTC
V: TRBV4-3; size: -; D: -; J: TRBJ2-1; CDR3: CASSQGFGGDYNEQFF; DNA: TGCGCCAGCAGCCAAGGATTCGGCGGGGACTACAATGAGCAGTTCTTC
V: TRBV19; size: -; D: -; J: TRBJ2-2; CDR3: CASEEVDSNTGELFF; DNA: TGTGCCAGTGAGGAGGTCGATTCGAACACCGGGGAGCTGTTTTTT
V: TRBV5-6; size: -; D: TRBD1; J: TRBJ1-1; CDR3: CASSPRGTGGVTEAFF; DNA: TGTGCCAGCAGCCCCCGAGGGACAGGGGGCGTCACTGAAGCTTTCTTT
V: TRBV6-6; size: -; D: TRBD1; J: TRBJ2-7; CDR3: CASSYSEGTVYEQYF; DNA: TGTGCCAGCAGTTACTCAGAGGGGACAGTCTACGAGCAGTACTTC
V: TRBV19; size: -; D: TRBD1; J: TRBJ1-1; CDR3: CASSPLDRENTEAFF; DNA: TGTGCCAGTAGTCCACTCGACAGGGAGAACACTGAAGCTTTCTTT
V: TRBV19; size: -; D: TRBD1; J: TRBJ1-2; CDR3: CASSTRQGLLYYGYTF; DNA: TGTGCCAGTTCCACCAGACAGGGGCTTCTCTACTATGGCTACACCTTC
V: TRBV30; size: -; D: -; J: TRBJ2-3; CDR3: CAWSVLYRETDTQYF; DNA: TGTGCCTGGAGTGTACTCTACAGGGAAACAGATACGCAGTATTTT
V: TRBV5-6; size: -; D: -; J: TRBJ2-7; CDR3: CASSLELAEIPYEQYF; DNA: TGTGCCAGCAGCTTGGAATTAGCGGAGATACCTTACGAGCAGTACTTC
V: TRBV5-4; size: -; D: -; J: TRBJ1-1; CDR3: CASSLDRANTEAFF; DNA: TGTGCCAGCAGCTTGGACAGGGCCAACACTGAAGCTTTCTTT
V: TRBV6-5; size: -; D: -; J: TRBJ2-7; CDR3: CASSYSLQGGEQYF; DNA: TGTGCCAGCAGTTACTCATTACAGGGCGGCGAGCAGTACTTC
V: TRBV5-4; size: few; D: -; J: TRBJ1-2; CDR3: CASSFKGNYGYTF; DNA: TGTGCCAGCAGCTTCAAGGGGAACTATGGCTACACCTTC
V: TRBV19; size: -; D: TRBD2; J: TRBJ2-1; CDR3: CASCRLAGVYNEQFF; DNA: TGTGCCAGTTGTAGACTAGCGGGAGTCTACAATGAGCAGTTCTTC
V: TRBV25-1; size: -; D: -; J: TRBJ1-2; CDR3: CASSEAVHYGYTF; DNA: TGTGCCAGCAGTGAGGCAGTACACTATGGCTACACCTTC
V: TRBV25-1; size: -; D: TRBD2; J: TRBJ2-2; CDR3: CASSEWGGRTGELFF; DNA: TGTGCCAGCAGTGAATGGGGAGGGCGAACCGGGGAGCTGTTTTTT
V: TRBV5-1; size: -; D: TRBD2; J: TRBJ2-3; CDR3: CASSSGTSGSSDTQYF; DNA: TGCGCCAGCAGCAGTGGCACTAGCGGGAGCTCGGATACGCAGTATTTT
V: TRBV28; size: -; D: TRBD2; J: TRBJ2-7; CDR3: CASRGGRHEQYF; DNA: TGTGCCAGCAGGGGCGGGAGACACGAGCAGTACTTC
V: TRBV5-5; size: -; D: -; J: TRBJ2-1; CDR3: CASSLIRTGYNEQFF; DNA: TGTGCCAGCAGCTTAATAAGGACTGGCTACAATGAGCAGTTCTTC
V: TRBV5-1; size: -; D: TRBD2; J: TRBJ2-7; CDR3: CASSLGLAGYYEQYF; DNA: TGCGCCAGCAGCTTGGGACTAGCGGGATACTACGAGCAGTACTTC
V: TRBV14; size: -; D: TRBD1; J: TRBJ1-2; CDR3: CASSQGQGVYGYTF; DNA: TGTGCCAGCAGCCAAGGACAGGGCGTCTATGGCTACACCTTC
V: TRBV11-2; size: -; D: -; J: TRBJ1-1; CDR3: CASSLVHSSEAFF; DNA: TGTGCCAGCAGCTTAGTACATAGCAGTGAAGCTTTCTTT